What follows are 7 T cell receptor beta chains derived from one specimen sequenced in a study of blood T cell repertoires in COVID-19. Some clones are missing from TCRdb's copy, which holds only in-frame ones; the method was immunoSEQ multiplex PCR. The data contain around 100,000 clones, roughly 82% of them singletons. The sample was peripheral blood. These receptors originate from a man in his 60s with acute or convalescent COVID-19.

The rearrangement joins TRBV7-9 to TRBJ2-7, with 11 bases that match TRBD1. The CDR3 is 15 amino acids. Germline CDR1 reads SEHNR; CDR2 reads FQNEAQ (reference sequence). The V gene end was trimmed by 5 bases and the J gene end by 4 bases; junction bases not matched to a gene: 7. The CDR3 DNA follows: TGTGCCAGCAGCCATGGACAGGGGGCGCAATACGAGCAGTACTTC. It yields the protein CASSHGQGAQYEQYF. The full variable domain, its missing parts supplied by reference TRBV7-9 and TRBJ2-7, is DTGVSQNPRHKITKRGQNVTFRCDPISEHNRLYWYRQTLGQGPEFLTYFQNEAQLEKSRLLSDRFSAERPKGSFSTLEIQRTEQGDSAMYLCASSHGQGAQYEQYFGPGTRLTVT.

This clone was seen more than once but under ten times. The chain links TRBV30 to TRBJ1-2; a possible D gene is TRBD1 (5 bases). In germline, CDR1 is GTSNPN, CDR2 SVGIG (reference sequence). This CDR3 is built from 13 residues. V lost 0 bases and J 14 bases, leaving 19 bases between the germline ends. The CDR3 spells CAWSVGRQARGTF. The CDR3 DNA reads as TGTGCCTGGAGTGTGGGGCGGCAGGCACGGGGGACCTTC. Filled out from reference TRBV30 and TRBJ1-2, the complete variable domain reads SQTIHQWPATLVQPVGSPLSLECTVEGTSNPNLYWYRQAAGRGLQLLFYSVGIGQISSEVPQNLSASRPQDRQFILSSKKLLLSDSGFYLCAWSVGRQARGTFGSGTRLTVV.

The V gene is TRBV2, the J gene TRBJ2-7; 7 positions match TRBD2. The germline V gene has CDR1 SNHLY and CDR2 FYNNEI. The CDR3 contains 13 residues. The junction had 7 bases not matched to a gene; V was cut back by 6 bases and J by 5 bases. The CDR3 DNA reads TGTGCCAGCAGGGAGGGAGGGGACCACGAGCAGTACTTC. Residues: CASREGGDHEQYF. The whole variable domain, remainder taken from reference TRBV2 and TRBJ2-7, is EPEVTQTPSHQVTQMGQEVILRCVPISNHLYFYWYRQILGQKVEFLVSFYNNEISEKSEIFDDQFSVERPDGSNFTLKIRSTKLEDSAMYFCASREGGDHEQYFGPGTRLTVT.

The chain is built from TRBV2 and TRBJ1-2; D possibly corresponds to TRBD1 (5 bases). The CDR3 is 13 amino acids. The germline gives CDR1 SNHLY, CDR2 FYNNEI. V dropped 3 bases and J dropped 5 bases, with 10 bases sitting between them. The CDR3 sequence is CASSETVGYGYTF. The CDR3 coding sequence is TGTGCCAGCAGTGAGACAGTCGGATATGGCTACACCTTC.

CDR3 nucleotides: TGTGCCAGCAGTTACTCGATGAGTCAAATGAACACTGAAGCTTTCTTT. This sequence encodes CASSYSMSQMNTEAFF. The chain couples TRBV6-5 to TRBJ1-1, with unresolved D. V was trimmed by 0 bases and J by 0 bases, leaving 11 bases between them. The CDR3 covers 16 residues. Germline V CDR1 and CDR2: MNHEY, SVGAGI.

J is TRBJ2-5 and V is TRBV2; 12 bases agree with TRBD2. V lost 0 bases, J lost 7 bases, and 6 bases stayed unmatched. The length of the CDR3 is 16 residues. Germline lookup yields CDR1 SNHLY and CDR2 FYNNEI. For the CDR3, the DNA is TGTGCCAGCAGTGAAGCCGTACTAGCGGGGGGAGGGACCCAGTACTTC. Translating gives CASSEAVLAGGGTQYF.

The chain joins TRBV6-2 or TRBV6-3 to TRBJ2-1; 7 bases fit TRBD2. With 2 bases clipped from V and 0 bases from J, the junction kept 4 bases outside the gene matches. CDR1 and CDR2 (germline): MNHEY, SVGEGT. The CDR3 has 16 residues. The CDR3 nucleotides read TGTGCCAGCAGTTACCTAGCGGTCCCCTCCTACAATGAGCAGTTCTTC. Residues: CASSYLAVPSYNEQFF.